The 20 T cell receptor beta chains below come from one sample, sequenced in a study of blood T cell repertoires in COVID-19. TCRdb's table, derived via immunoSEQ multiplex PCR, lists solely in-frame clones and lacks some. Among 80,000 to 130,000 clones listed, approximately 86% were seen once. The source material was PBMCs or T cells enriched from blood (not recorded which). These TCRs come from a woman between 45 and 60 years old who had recovered from COVID-19.

The rearrangement uses TRBV9 and TRBJ2-5; 9 bases agree with TRBD2. Germline CDR1 is SGDLS and CDR2 is YYNGEE. This CDR3 region has 17 residues. After removal of 4 bases from V and 5 bases from J, the junction contained 15 bases not matched to a gene. The CDR3 DNA is TGTGCCAGCAGCCCTCGCATTGGCGGGGGGGCCCTGGAGACCCAGTACTTC. This codes for CASSPRIGGGALETQYF.

Here the CDR3 DNA reads TGTGCCATCCAGGGCGGTAGCAATCAGCCCCAGCATTTT. It translates to CAIQGGSNQPQHF. The chain recombines TRBV24-1 with TRBJ1-5; perhaps TRBD1 as D (5 bases). This CDR3 comprises 13 residues. V lost 11 bases and J 0 bases, leaving 10 bases between the germline ends. Germline V gene lookup returns CDR1 KGHDR and CDR2 SFDVKD.

The V and J genes are TRBV5-1 and TRBJ2-7, with 9 bases aligning to TRBD1. Germline CDR1 is SGHRS and CDR2 is YFSETQ. V was clipped by 4 bases and J by 2 bases; unmatched bases: 10. CDR3 size: 16 residues. The CDR3 DNA reads TGCGCCAGCAGCCTGGGGACAGGGATGCTCCCCTACGAGCAGTACTTC. Translated: CASSLGTGMLPYEQYF.

The chain carries TRBV5-1 and TRBJ1-5, with D perhaps TRBD1 (6 bases). V lost 2 bases and J lost 2, with 8 bases in between. CDR3 length equals 14 residues. Germline CDR1 reads SGHRS; CDR2 reads YFSETQ. The CDR3 sequence: CASSFSGGNQPQHF. In DNA form, the CDR3 reads TGCGCCAGCAGCTTTTCAGGGGGCAATCAGCCCCAGCATTTT.

V is TRBV4-1 and J is TRBJ2-2, with D possibly being TRBD2 (6 bases). Trimming removed 1 base at V and 5 bases at J, with 14 bases between. The CDR3 contains 16 residues. CDR1 and CDR2 (germline): MGHRA, YSYEKL. The CDR3 sequence: CASSQGLDYRTGELFF. The CDR3 DNA sequence: TGCGCCAGCAGCCAAGGGCTGGACTATAGGACCGGGGAGCTGTTTTTT.

The chain links TRBV5-1 to TRBJ2-1, with TRBD2 matching 9 bases. The CDR3 sequence is 15 residues long. Germline loops: CDR1 SGHRS, CDR2 YFSETQ. The V gene end was trimmed by 7 bases and the J gene end by 6 bases; junction bases not matched to a gene: 11. The CDR3 spells CASARGGRATNEQFF. Here the CDR3 DNA reads TGCGCCAGCGCCCGAGGCGGGAGGGCCACCAATGAGCAGTTCTTC.

This sequence joins TRBV28 and TRBJ1-5; possibly TRBD1 for D (5 bases). This CDR3 is built from 15 residues. V was clipped by 1 base and J by 6 bases, with 13 bases between them. Germline V lookup: CDR1 MDHEN, CDR2 SYDVKM. Here the CDR3 DNA reads TGTGCCAGCAGTTTATCGCAGGGATCCGTTCAGCCCCAGCATTTT. Its translation: CASSLSQGSVQPQHF. The full variable domain, its missing parts supplied by reference TRBV28 and TRBJ1-5, is DVKVTQSSRYLVKRTGEKVFLECVQDMDHENMFWYRQDPGLGLRLIYFSYDVKMKEKGDIPEGYSVSREKKERFSLILESASTNQTSMYLCASSLSQGSVQPQHFGDGTRLSIL.

The chain joins TRBV10-1 to TRBJ2-3; a possible D gene is TRBD2 (6 bases). Germline CDR1 reads WNHNN; CDR2 reads SYGVQD (reference sequence). The length of the CDR3 is 13 residues. Trimming left V 6 bases short and J 5 bases short, with 12 bases between. CDR3 sequence reads: CASSREVGDTQYF. CDR3 nucleotide sequence: TGCGCCAGCAGCAGGGAGGTCGGAGATACGCAGTATTTT.

The CDR3 sequence: CASSSVQGNEKLFF. The CDR3 nucleotides are TGTGCCAGCAGTTCCGTTCAGGGCAATGAAAAACTGTTTTTT. The chain employs TRBV28 and TRBJ1-4, with D maybe TRBD1 (5 bases). The CDR3 has 14 residues. Deletions cut 4 bases from V and 5 bases from J, with 11 bases between. The germline V gene encodes CDR1 MDHEN and CDR2 SYDVKM.

The chain couples TRBV7-3 to TRBJ2-6; D is perhaps TRBD2 (5 bases). The CDR3 is 17 amino acids. Trimming left V 5 bases short and J 1 base short, with 15 bases between. Germline CDR1 and CDR2: SGHTA and FQGTGA. CDR3 region: CASSTGITLSGANVLTF. CDR3 in DNA: TGTGCCAGCAGCACCGGGATTACGCTTTCTGGGGCCAACGTCCTGACTTTC.

This clone was detected a few times. V and J are TRBV5-1 and TRBJ2-5; weak D call: TRBD2 (5 bases). The CDR3 covers 13 residues. Per germline, CDR1 SGHRS and CDR2 YFSETQ. Trimming shortened V by 3 bases and J by 1 base, and 7 bases separated the two germline ends. CDR3 region: CASSSGLQETQYF. The CDR3 bases are TGCGCCAGCAGCTCAGGACTCCAAGAGACCCAGTACTTC.

V usage is TRBV19 and J usage is TRBJ1-5, with D perhaps matching TRBD1 (6 bases). There are 15 residues in the CDR3. From germline, CDR1 is LNHDA and CDR2 SQIVND (reference sequence). Trimming shortened V by 5 bases and J by 7 bases, and 18 bases separated the two germline ends. CDR3: CASSSHQGGDQPQHF. The CDR3 DNA reads as TGTGCCAGTAGTTCTCATCAAGGGGGTGACCAGCCCCAGCATTTT.

V gene TRBV7-3 combines with J gene TRBJ2-2; 7 bases are a match to TRBD1. The CDR3 runs 14 residues. The ends lost 5 bases at V and 7 bases at J; junction bases unmatched: 7. Germline V CDR1 and CDR2: SGHTA, FQGTGA. In DNA form, the CDR3 reads TGTGCCAGCAGCCCTAAGACAGGGCGCGGGGAGCTGTTTTTT. Translation: CASSPKTGRGELFF.

This clone showed up just once. The chain carries TRBV5-1 and TRBJ2-3, with no clear D. CDR1 SGHRS and CDR2 YFSETQ come from the germline V gene. Trimming left V 1 base short and J 0 bases short, with 12 bases between. The length of the CDR3 is 16 residues. CDR3: CASSLPKQKSTDTQYF. The CDR3, as DNA: TGCGCCAGCAGCTTGCCGAAACAAAAGAGCACAGATACGCAGTATTTT.

V and J are TRBV9 and TRBJ1-4; 12 bases line up with TRBD1. V was clipped by 0 bases and J by 8 bases; unmatched bases: 2. From germline, CDR1 is SGDLS and CDR2 YYNGEE. This CDR3 has 15 residues. The CDR3, as DNA: TGTGCCAGCAGCGTAGGCGGGACAGGGGGCGAAAAACTGTTTTTT. It encodes CASSVGGTGGEKLFF.

V usage is TRBV7-6 and J usage is TRBJ2-1; 11 bases agree with TRBD2. The germline V gene encodes CDR1 SGHVS and CDR2 FNYEAQ. The CDR3 totals 15 residues. The ends lost 6 bases at V and 6 bases at J; junction bases unmatched: 7. CDR3 amino acids: CASSHGLAGLNEQFF. CDR3 coding DNA: TGTGCCAGCAGTCACGGACTAGCGGGCCTCAATGAGCAGTTCTTC. Full variable domain (rest looked up from reference TRBV7-6 and TRBJ2-1): GAGVSQSPRYKVTKRGQDVALRCDPISGHVSLYWYRQALGQGPEFLTYFNYEAQQDKSGLPNDRFSAERPEGSISTLTIQRTEQRDSAMYRCASSHGLAGLNEQFFGPGTRLTVL.

The chain is built from TRBV27 and TRBJ2-7; 7 bases line up with TRBD1. Germline V gives CDR1 MNHEY, CDR2 SMNVEV (reference sequence). V lost 5 bases, J lost 5 bases, and 6 bases stayed unmatched. This CDR3 spans 13 amino acids. The CDR3, as DNA: TGTGCCAGCAGTCCCGTGACAGGGAACGAGCAGTACTTC. Translation: CASSPVTGNEQYF.

This rearrangement joins TRBV18 to TRBJ2-7, with a tentative D call TRBD2 (5 bases). Germline CDR1 and CDR2: KGHSH and LQKENI. The CDR3 length is 15 residues. Trimming removed 1 base at V and 0 bases at J, with 10 bases between. CDR3 sequence: CASSPQSSSSYEQYF. The CDR3 nucleotides read TGTGCCAGCTCACCACAATCTAGCTCCTCCTACGAGCAGTACTTC.

V gene TRBV24-1 combines with J gene TRBJ1-2; a weak D match, TRBD1 (5 bases). The CDR3 is 13 amino acids. Trimming removed 5 bases at V and 13 bases at J, with 19 bases between. Germline lookup yields CDR1 KGHDR and CDR2 SFDVKD. DNA for the CDR3: TGTGCCACCAGTGCTACCGGGACTGGAGAAATCACCTTC. It encodes CATSATGTGEITF.

This clone appeared once. The chain uses TRBV6-5 and TRBJ1-1; D is uncertain. V lost 7 bases to trimming and J lost 0 bases, with 9 bases between them. Germline V gene sequence: CDR1 MNHEY, CDR2 SVGAGI. The CDR3 is made up of 13 amino acids. The CDR3 nucleotides read TGTGCCAGCATCGCACACCTGAACACTGAAGCTTTCTTT. As protein: CASIAHLNTEAFF.